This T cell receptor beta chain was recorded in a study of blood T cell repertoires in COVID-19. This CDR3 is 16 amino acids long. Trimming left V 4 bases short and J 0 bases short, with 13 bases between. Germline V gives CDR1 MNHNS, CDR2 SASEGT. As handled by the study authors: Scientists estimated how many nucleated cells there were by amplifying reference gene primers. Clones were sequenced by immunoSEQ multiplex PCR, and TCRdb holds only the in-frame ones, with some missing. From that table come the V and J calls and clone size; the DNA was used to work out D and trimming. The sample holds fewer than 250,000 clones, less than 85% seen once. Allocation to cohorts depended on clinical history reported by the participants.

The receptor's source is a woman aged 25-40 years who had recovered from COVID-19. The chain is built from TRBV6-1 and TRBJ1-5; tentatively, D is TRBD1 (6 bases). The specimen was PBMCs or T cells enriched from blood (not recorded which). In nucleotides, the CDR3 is TGTGCCAGCAGTGTGGGGCAGGGGAATAGCAATCAGCCCCAGCATTTT. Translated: CASSVGQGNSNQPQHF.